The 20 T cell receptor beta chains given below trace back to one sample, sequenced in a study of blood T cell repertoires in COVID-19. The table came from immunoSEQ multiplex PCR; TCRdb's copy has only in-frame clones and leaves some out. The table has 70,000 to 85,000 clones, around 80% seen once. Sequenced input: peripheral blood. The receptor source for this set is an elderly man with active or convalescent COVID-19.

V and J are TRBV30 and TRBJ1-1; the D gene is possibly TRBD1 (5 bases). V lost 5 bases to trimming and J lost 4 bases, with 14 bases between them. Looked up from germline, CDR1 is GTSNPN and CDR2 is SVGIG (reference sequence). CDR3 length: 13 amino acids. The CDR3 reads CAWHKRGGTEAFF. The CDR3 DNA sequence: TGTGCCTGGCATAAAAGGGGCGGCACTGAAGCTTTCTTT. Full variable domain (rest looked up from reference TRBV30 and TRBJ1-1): SQTIHQWPATLVQPVGSPLSLECTVEGTSNPNLYWYRQAAGRGLQLLFYSVGIGQISSEVPQNLSASRPQDRQFILSSKKLLLSDSGFYLCAWHKRGGTEAFFGQGTRLTVV.

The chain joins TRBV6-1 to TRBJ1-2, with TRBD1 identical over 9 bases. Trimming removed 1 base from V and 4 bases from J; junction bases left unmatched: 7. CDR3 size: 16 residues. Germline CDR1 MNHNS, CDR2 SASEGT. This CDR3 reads CASSEGGQGSTYGYTF. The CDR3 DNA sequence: TGTGCCAGCAGTGAAGGGGGACAGGGTAGTACCTATGGCTACACCTTC.

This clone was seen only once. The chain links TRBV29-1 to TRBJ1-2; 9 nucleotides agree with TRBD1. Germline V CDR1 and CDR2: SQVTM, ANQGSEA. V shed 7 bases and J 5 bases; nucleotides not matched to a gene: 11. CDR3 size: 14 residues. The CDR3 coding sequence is TGCAGCGCCTCGGGACAGGGCATAGGGTATGGCTACACCTTC. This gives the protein CSASGQGIGYGYTF.

CDR3 in DNA: TGTGCCTGGAACCCCGGACAGGGGACCACAGATACGCAGTATTTT. It codes for CAWNPGQGTTDTQYF. The chain links TRBV30 to TRBJ2-3; TRBD1 matches 9 bases. Germline CDR1 reads GTSNPN; CDR2 reads SVGIG (reference sequence). V dropped 4 bases and J dropped 2; count of bases not matched to a gene: 7. This CDR3 region has 15 residues.

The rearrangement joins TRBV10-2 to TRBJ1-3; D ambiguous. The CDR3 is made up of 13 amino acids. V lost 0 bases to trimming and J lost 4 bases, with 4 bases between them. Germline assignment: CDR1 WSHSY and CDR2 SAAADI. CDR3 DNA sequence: TGCGCCAGCAGTGAGTCGACAGGAAACACCATATATTTT. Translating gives CASSESTGNTIYF.

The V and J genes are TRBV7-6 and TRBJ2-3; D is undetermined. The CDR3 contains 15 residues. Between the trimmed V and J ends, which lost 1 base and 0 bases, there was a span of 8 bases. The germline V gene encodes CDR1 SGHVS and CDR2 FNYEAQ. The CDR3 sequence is CASSLGLPSTDTQYF. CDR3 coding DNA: TGTGCCAGCAGCTTAGGCCTACCCAGCACAGATACGCAGTATTTT.

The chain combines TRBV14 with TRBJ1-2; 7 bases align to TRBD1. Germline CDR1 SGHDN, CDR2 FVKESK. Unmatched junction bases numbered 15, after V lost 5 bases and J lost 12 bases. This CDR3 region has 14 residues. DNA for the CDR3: TGTGCCAGCAGCGAAAATTGGACGGGACAGATCCACACCTTC. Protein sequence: CASSENWTGQIHTF.

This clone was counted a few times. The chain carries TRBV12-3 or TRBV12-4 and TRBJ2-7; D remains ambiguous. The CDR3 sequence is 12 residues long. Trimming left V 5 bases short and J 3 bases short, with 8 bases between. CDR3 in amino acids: CASSPNNYEQYF. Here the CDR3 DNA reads TGTGCCAGCAGTCCCAACAACTACGAGCAGTACTTC.

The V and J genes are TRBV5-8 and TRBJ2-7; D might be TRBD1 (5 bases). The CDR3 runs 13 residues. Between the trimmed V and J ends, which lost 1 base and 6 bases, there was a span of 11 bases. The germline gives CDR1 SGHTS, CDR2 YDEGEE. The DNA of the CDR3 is TGTGCCAGCAGCTTGTTCCCCCAGGGCGAGCAGTACTTC. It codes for CASSLFPQGEQYF. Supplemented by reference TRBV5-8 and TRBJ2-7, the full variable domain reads EAGVTQSPTHLIKTRGQQATLRCSPISGHTSVYWYQQALGLGLQFLLWYDEGEERNRGNFPPRFSGRQFPNYSSELNVNALELEDSALYLCASSLFPQGEQYFGPGTRLTVT.

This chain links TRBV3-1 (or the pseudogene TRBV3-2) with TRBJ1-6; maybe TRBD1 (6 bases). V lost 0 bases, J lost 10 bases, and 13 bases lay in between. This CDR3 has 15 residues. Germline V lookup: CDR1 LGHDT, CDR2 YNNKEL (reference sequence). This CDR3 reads CASSQEVKGQSPLHF. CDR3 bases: TGTGCCAGCAGCCAAGAGGTGAAGGGACAATCACCCCTCCACTTT.

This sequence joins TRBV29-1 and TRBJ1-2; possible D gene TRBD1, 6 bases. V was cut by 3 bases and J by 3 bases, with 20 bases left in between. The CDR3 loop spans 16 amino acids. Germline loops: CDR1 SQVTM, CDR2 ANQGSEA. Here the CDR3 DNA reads TGCAGCGTTGATCTGGGCAGGGGCCTATCGGACTATGGCTACACCTTC. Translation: CSVDLGRGLSDYGYTF. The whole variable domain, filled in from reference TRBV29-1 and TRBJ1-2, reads SAVISQKPSRDICQRGTSLTIQCQVDSQVTMMFWYRQQPGQSLTLIATANQGSEATYESGFVIDKFPISRPNLTFSTLTVSNMSPEDSSIYLCSVDLGRGLSDYGYTFGSGTRLTVV.

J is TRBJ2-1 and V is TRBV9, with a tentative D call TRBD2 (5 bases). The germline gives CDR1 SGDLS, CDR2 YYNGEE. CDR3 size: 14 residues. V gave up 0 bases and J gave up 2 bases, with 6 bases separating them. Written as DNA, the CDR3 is TGTGCCAGCAGCGTAGTCGGGGCCTACAATGAGCAGTTCTTC. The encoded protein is CASSVVGAYNEQFF. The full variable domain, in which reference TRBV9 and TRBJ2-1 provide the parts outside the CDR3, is DSGVTQTPKHLITATGQRVTLRCSPRSGDLSVYWYQQSLDQGLQFLIQYYNGEERAKGNILERFSAQQFPDLHSELNLSSLELGDSALYFCASSVVGAYNEQFFGPGTRLTVL.

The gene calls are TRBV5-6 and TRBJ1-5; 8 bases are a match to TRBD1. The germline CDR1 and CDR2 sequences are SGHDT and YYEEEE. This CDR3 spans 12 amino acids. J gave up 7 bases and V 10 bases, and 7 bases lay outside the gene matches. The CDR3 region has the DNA TGTGCCCTACAGGGGGGCAGACAGCCCCAGCATTTT. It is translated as CALQGGRQPQHF.

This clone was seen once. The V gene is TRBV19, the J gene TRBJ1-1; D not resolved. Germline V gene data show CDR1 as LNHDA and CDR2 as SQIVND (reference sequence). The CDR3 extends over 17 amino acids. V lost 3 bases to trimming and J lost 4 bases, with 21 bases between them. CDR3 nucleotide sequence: TGTGCCAGTAGTATGAATTCCGACGGAGGTTTCGGCACTGAAGCTTTCTTT. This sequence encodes CASSMNSDGGFGTEAFF.

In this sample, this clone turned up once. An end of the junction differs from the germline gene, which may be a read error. The CDR3 spells CASRGFWGSNPPLHF. The CDR3 nucleotides read TGTGCCAGTCGTGGGTTTTGGGGCAGTAATCCACCCCTCCACTTT. This chain links TRBV6-5 with TRBJ1-6; D possibly corresponds to TRBD1 (5 bases). This CDR3 contains 15 residues. Germline V gene lookup returns CDR1 MNHEY and CDR2 SVGAGI.

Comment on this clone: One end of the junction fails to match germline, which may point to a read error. CDR3 sequence (DNA): TGTGCCAGCAGCCCGGCCCACTCCACACGGGGAGCTGTTTTT. Amino acid sequence: CASSPAHSTRGAVF. The V call is TRBV2, the J call TRBJ2-2; D might be TRBD2 (5 bases). This CDR3 region has 14 residues. Per the germline V gene, CDR1 is SNHLY and CDR2 is FYNNEI.

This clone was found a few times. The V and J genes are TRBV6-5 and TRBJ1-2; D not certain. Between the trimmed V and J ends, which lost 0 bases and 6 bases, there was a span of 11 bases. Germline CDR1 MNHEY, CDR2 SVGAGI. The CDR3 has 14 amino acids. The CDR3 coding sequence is TGTGCCAGCAGTTACTCGACAAGCCGGCATGGCTACACCTTC. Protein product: CASSYSTSRHGYTF.

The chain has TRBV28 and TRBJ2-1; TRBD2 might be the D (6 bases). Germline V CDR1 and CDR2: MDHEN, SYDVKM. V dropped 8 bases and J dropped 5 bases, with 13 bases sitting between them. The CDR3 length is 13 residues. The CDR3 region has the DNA TGTGCCAGCTGGGGGGTAGCGGACAATGAGCAGTTCTTC. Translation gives CASWGVADNEQFF. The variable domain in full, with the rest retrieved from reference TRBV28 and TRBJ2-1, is DVKVTQSSRYLVKRTGEKVFLECVQDMDHENMFWYRQDPGLGLRLIYFSYDVKMKEKGDIPEGYSVSREKKERFSLILESASTNQTSMYLCASWGVADNEQFFGPGTRLTVL.

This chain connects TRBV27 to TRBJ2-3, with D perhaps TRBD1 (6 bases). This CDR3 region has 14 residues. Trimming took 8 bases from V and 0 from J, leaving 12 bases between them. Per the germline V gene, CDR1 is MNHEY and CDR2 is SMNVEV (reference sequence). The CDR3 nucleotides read TGTGCCAGCGGACAGCCGCTTAGCACAGATACGCAGTATTTT. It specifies CASGQPLSTDTQYF.

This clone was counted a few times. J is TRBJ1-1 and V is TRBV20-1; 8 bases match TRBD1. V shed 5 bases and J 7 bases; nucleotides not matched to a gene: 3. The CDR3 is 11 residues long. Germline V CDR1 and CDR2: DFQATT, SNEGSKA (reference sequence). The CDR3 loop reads CSARDRSEAFF. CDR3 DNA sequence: TGCAGTGCTCGGGACAGGAGTGAAGCTTTCTTT.